These 6 T cell receptor beta chains share one sample of origin, sequenced in a study of T cells in Graves' hyperthyroidism and ophthalmopathy. RNA transcripts gave rise to amplified TCR beta CDR3 regions. Carried out on the TCR CDR3, a first-round RT-PCR used the HTBI primer set. TCRdb called the multiplex PCR reads again in MiXCR, with one record for every CDR3 protein. The sample has about 570,000 distinct CDR3 sequences, around 45% seen once. Source material: peripheral blood or thyroid tissue (not recorded which). The receptors stem from an adult woman with Graves' disease, either hyperthyroidism or ophthalmopathy (not recorded which).

J is TRBJ1-2 and V is TRBV7-2; D is ambiguous. CDR1 is SGHTA, CDR2 FQGNSA, per germline. V was trimmed by 5 bases and J by 4 bases, leaving 17 bases between them. CDR3 length equals 15 residues. CDR3 DNA: TGTGCCAGCAGCCATTCTAGCGGGAGCTCCTATGGCTACACCTTC. Translating it yields CASSHSSGSSYGYTF.

The chain recombines TRBV29-1 with TRBJ2-7; D is undetermined. The length of the CDR3 is 11 residues. V gave up 6 bases and J gave up 2 bases, with 8 bases separating them. Germline loops: CDR1 SQVTM, CDR2 ANQGSEA. The CDR3 loop is CSVREAYEQYF. CDR3 bases: TGCAGCGTGAGAGAGGCCTACGAGCAGTACTTC.

The genes are TRBV7-2 and TRBJ1-5; D not certain. CDR3 length: 14 residues. Germline CDR1 is SGHTA and CDR2 is FQGNSA. With 5 bases removed from V and 4 bases from J, the gap between germline ends came to 12 bases. In DNA form, the CDR3 reads TGTGCCAGCAGCACAGACAATAGTAATCAGCCCCAGCATTTT. Residues: CASSTDNSNQPQHF. The complete variable domain, with remaining parts taken from reference TRBV7-2 and TRBJ1-5, reads GAGVSQSPSNKVTEKGKDVELRCDPISGHTALYWYRQSLGQGLEFLIYFQGNSAPDKSGLPSDRFSAERTGGSVSTLTIQRTQQEDSAVYLCASSTDNSNQPQHFGDGTRLSIL.

In this sample, this clonotype turned up many times. The chain is built from TRBV30 and TRBJ1-1; D is unclear. Germline assignment: CDR1 GTSNPN and CDR2 SVGIG (reference sequence). The CDR3 spans 12 residues. Trimming removed 1 base at V and 11 bases at J, with 14 bases between. The CDR3 nucleotides read TGTGCCTGGAGTGGGCAGGATCTAAGGGCTTTCTTT. Encoded protein: CAWSGQDLRAFF.

This chain joins TRBV19 and TRBJ2-2; D may be TRBD2 (5 bases). The CDR3 consists of 14 residues. The ends were cut back, 5 bases at V and 7 bases at J, with 14 bases in the middle. Germline CDR1 LNHDA, CDR2 SQIVND (reference sequence). The CDR3 spells CASSPGLALGELFF. DNA for the CDR3: TGTGCCAGTAGTCCGGGATTGGCTCTCGGGGAGCTGTTTTTT.

V is TRBV7-2 and J is TRBJ1-2, with 7 nucleotides matching TRBD1. The germline gives CDR1 SGHTA, CDR2 FQGNSA. The CDR3 totals 14 residues. V dropped 4 bases and J dropped 8; count of bases not matched to a gene: 10. CDR3 loop: CASSYERQGDGYTF. CDR3 bases: TGTGCCAGCAGCTACGAACGACAGGGTGACGGCTACACCTTC.